A selection of T cell receptor beta chains follows, all from one sample in a study of PD-1 blockade in mismatch repair-deficient tumors. Sequencing used immunoSEQ multiplex PCR; TCRdb keeps in-frame clones, though not all of them. The repertoire holds around 120,000 clones, with around 87% as singletons. Here the sequenced sample was peripheral blood, taken 44 weeks after starting pembrolizumab. The receptor source for this set is an adult with mismatch repair-deficient cancer. Both conserved end residues are part of each CDR3. The order of the fields is J gene, D gene, V gene, clone size, CDR3 protein, CDR3 DNA. The D gene is left open where the match is weak. The listing skips clone size in some rows; elsewhere it reads once, few, many or a size class.

j_call: TRBJ2-1; d_call: TRBD2; v_call: TRBV7-9; clone_size: NA; cdr3_aa: CASSLGLAGVYYGNEQFF; cdr3_nt: TGTGCCAGCAGCTTGGGACTAGCGGGAGTTTATTATGGCAATGAGCAGTTCTTC
j_call: TRBJ1-1; d_call: NA; v_call: TRBV29-1; clone_size: NA; cdr3_aa: CSVEKGVAEAFF; cdr3_nt: TGCAGCGTTGAAAAGGGGGTTGCTGAAGCTTTCTTT
j_call: TRBJ2-5; d_call: NA; v_call: TRBV5-1; clone_size: NA; cdr3_aa: CASSRTGEETQYF; cdr3_nt: TGCGCCAGCAGTCGTACGGGAGAAGAGACCCAGTACTTC
j_call: TRBJ1-5; d_call: NA; v_call: TRBV6-6; clone_size: NA; cdr3_aa: CASSYSNPVNQPQHF; cdr3_nt: TGTGCCAGCAGTTACTCGAACCCGGTGAATCAGCCCCAGCATTTT
j_call: TRBJ1-5; d_call: NA; v_call: TRBV19; clone_size: once; cdr3_aa: CASSIGQSSNQPQHF; cdr3_nt: TGTGCCAGTAGTATCGGACAGAGTAGCAATCAGCCCCAGCATTTT
j_call: TRBJ1-5; d_call: NA; v_call: TRBV7-6; clone_size: NA; cdr3_aa: CASSLVPGTQPRPQHF; cdr3_nt: TGTGCCAGCAGCTTAGTCCCAGGGACGCAACCACGGCCCCAGCATTTT
j_call: TRBJ1-1; d_call: TRBD1; v_call: TRBV5-1; clone_size: NA; cdr3_aa: CASRSGGKNTEAFF; cdr3_nt: TGCGCCAGCAGATCAGGGGGGAAGAACACTGAAGCTTTCTTT
j_call: TRBJ1-1; d_call: TRBD1; v_call: TRBV6-1; clone_size: NA; cdr3_aa: CASSEMVRQGAGAFF; cdr3_nt: TGTGCCAGCAGTGAAATGGTTCGACAGGGGGCGGGAGCTTTCTTT
j_call: TRBJ2-7; d_call: NA; v_call: TRBV5-1; clone_size: NA; cdr3_aa: CASSLRHSYEQYF; cdr3_nt: TGCGCCAGCAGCTTACGCCACTCCTACGAGCAGTACTTC
j_call: TRBJ2-2; d_call: TRBD2; v_call: TRBV6-4; clone_size: NA; cdr3_aa: CASSDSTSGSGELFF; cdr3_nt: TGTGCCAGCAGTGACTCGACTAGCGGGAGCGGGGAGCTGTTTTTT
j_call: TRBJ2-4; d_call: NA; v_call: TRBV5-1; clone_size: NA; cdr3_aa: CASSLGFKALAKNIQYF; cdr3_nt: TGCGCCAGCAGCTTGGGGTTTAAGGCTCTAGCCAAAAACATTCAGTACTTC
j_call: TRBJ2-7; d_call: TRBD1; v_call: TRBV25-1; clone_size: NA; cdr3_aa: CASEGQGAYEQYF; cdr3_nt: TGTGCCAGCGAGGGACAGGGGGCATACGAGCAGTACTTC
j_call: TRBJ2-7; d_call: TRBD1; v_call: TRBV6-1; clone_size: NA; cdr3_aa: CASRAGTGGYHEQYF; cdr3_nt: TGTGCCAGCAGAGCGGGGACAGGGGGTTACCACGAGCAGTACTTC
j_call: TRBJ1-4; d_call: NA; v_call: TRBV7-6; clone_size: NA; cdr3_aa: CASSLASRSNEKLFF; cdr3_nt: TGTGCCAGCAGCTTAGCGAGTCGGTCTAATGAAAAACTGTTTTTT
j_call: TRBJ2-5; d_call: NA; v_call: TRBV27; clone_size: NA; cdr3_aa: CASSLPRQIQETQYF; cdr3_nt: TGTGCCAGCAGTTTACCCAGACAGATCCAAGAGACCCAGTACTTC
j_call: TRBJ2-7; d_call: TRBD2; v_call: TRBV30; clone_size: NA; cdr3_aa: CAWIPGGGKKGYEQYF; cdr3_nt: TGTGCCTGGATTCCCGGGGGGGGCAAAAAAGGGTACGAGCAGTACTTC
j_call: TRBJ1-5; d_call: NA; v_call: TRBV30; clone_size: few; cdr3_aa: CAWSNRDNQPQHF; cdr3_nt: TGTGCCTGGAGTAACAGGGACAATCAGCCCCAGCATTTT
j_call: TRBJ2-1; d_call: NA; v_call: TRBV28; clone_size: NA; cdr3_aa: CASRRTNNEQFF; cdr3_nt: TGTGCCAGCAGACGGACGAACAATGAGCAGTTCTTC
j_call: TRBJ2-2; d_call: TRBD2; v_call: TRBV10-3; clone_size: once; cdr3_aa: CAISGLAGVSNTGELFF; cdr3_nt: TGTGCCATCAGTGGGCTAGCGGGAGTGTCGAACACCGGGGAGCTGTTTTTT
j_call: TRBJ2-3; d_call: NA; v_call: TRBV10-3; clone_size: once; cdr3_aa: CAIRGRLTSTDTQYF; cdr3_nt: TGTGCCATCAGGGGCCGCCTGACTAGCACAGATACGCAGTATTTT
j_call: TRBJ2-1; d_call: TRBD2; v_call: TRBV18; clone_size: few; cdr3_aa: CASSPWTSGSHGDEQFF; cdr3_nt: TGTGCCAGCTCACCTTGGACTAGCGGGAGTCACGGGGATGAGCAGTTCTTC
j_call: TRBJ2-7; d_call: TRBD1; v_call: TRBV30; clone_size: NA; cdr3_aa: CAWSVNRGHEQYF; cdr3_nt: TGTGCCTGGAGTGTAAACAGGGGGCACGAGCAGTACTTC
j_call: TRBJ2-7; d_call: TRBD2; v_call: TRBV4-3; clone_size: NA; cdr3_aa: CASSQEWTSSYEQYF; cdr3_nt: TGCGCCAGCAGCCAAGAGTGGACTAGCAGCTACGAGCAGTACTTC
j_call: TRBJ2-7; d_call: NA; v_call: TRBV6-5; clone_size: NA; cdr3_aa: CASSYPSRDGYYEQYF; cdr3_nt: TGTGCCAGCAGTTACCCATCCCGGGACGGGTACTACGAGCAGTACTTC
j_call: TRBJ2-7; d_call: NA; v_call: TRBV29-1; clone_size: NA; cdr3_aa: CSVEADQGPSYEQYF; cdr3_nt: TGCAGCGTTGAAGCCGACCAGGGCCCTTCCTACGAGCAGTACTTC
j_call: TRBJ2-7; d_call: NA; v_call: TRBV18; clone_size: NA; cdr3_aa: CASSPGLRGPSSYEQYF; cdr3_nt: TGTGCCAGCTCACCGGGGCTGAGGGGACCTAGCTCCTACGAGCAGTACTTC
j_call: TRBJ1-2; d_call: TRBD1; v_call: TRBV19; clone_size: NA; cdr3_aa: CATLKSGQGDGYTF; cdr3_nt: TGTGCCACCCTAAAGTCGGGACAGGGTGATGGCTACACCTTC
j_call: TRBJ2-7; d_call: NA; v_call: TRBV6-5; clone_size: few; cdr3_aa: CASREASPSAYEQYF; cdr3_nt: TGTGCCAGCAGGGAGGCATCCCCCAGTGCCTACGAGCAGTACTTC
j_call: TRBJ2-7; d_call: NA; v_call: TRBV11-2; clone_size: NA; cdr3_aa: CASSLGSPGDEQYF; cdr3_nt: TGTGCCAGCAGCTTAGGATCCCCAGGGGACGAGCAGTACTTC
j_call: TRBJ2-5; d_call: NA; v_call: TRBV5-4; clone_size: NA; cdr3_aa: CASSLSSRGTQETQYF; cdr3_nt: TGTGCCAGCAGCTTGTCCTCCCGCGGGACTCAAGAGACCCAGTACTTC
j_call: TRBJ2-7; d_call: NA; v_call: TRBV2; clone_size: NA; cdr3_aa: CASRAYYEQYF; cdr3_nt: TGTGCCTCCAGAGCCTACTACGAGCAGTACTTC
j_call: TRBJ2-7; d_call: NA; v_call: TRBV12-5; clone_size: NA; cdr3_aa: CASGLVSGSGGEQYF; cdr3_nt: TGTGCTAGTGGTTTGGTTTCAGGATCGGGTGGCGAGCAGTACTTC
j_call: TRBJ2-2; d_call: NA; v_call: TRBV9; clone_size: NA; cdr3_aa: CASSVGSRAGELFF; cdr3_nt: TGTGCCAGCAGCGTAGGGTCCCGGGCCGGGGAGCTGTTTTTT
j_call: TRBJ2-6; d_call: NA; v_call: TRBV5-6; clone_size: once; cdr3_aa: CASSFLRLANVLTF; cdr3_nt: TGTGCCAGCAGCTTCCTGCGTCTTGCCAACGTCCTGACTTTC
j_call: TRBJ2-1; d_call: TRBD1; v_call: TRBV29-1; clone_size: NA; cdr3_aa: CSVALRDRGSNEQFF; cdr3_nt: TGCAGCGTTGCACTCCGGGACAGGGGGAGCAATGAGCAGTTCTTC
j_call: TRBJ2-3; d_call: NA; v_call: TRBV27; clone_size: medium-sized; cdr3_aa: CASSSTSEDTQYF; cdr3_nt: TGTGCCAGCAGTTCCACTAGTGAAGATACGCAGTATTTT
j_call: TRBJ2-7; d_call: TRBD1; v_call: TRBV4-1; clone_size: NA; cdr3_aa: CASSQVGQGTYEQYF; cdr3_nt: TGCGCCAGCAGCCAAGTTGGACAGGGGACCTACGAGCAGTACTTC
j_call: TRBJ2-2; d_call: TRBD1; v_call: TRBV4-3; clone_size: NA; cdr3_aa: CASSQDWDRGAGELFF; cdr3_nt: TGCGCCAGCAGCCAAGATTGGGACAGGGGGGCCGGGGAGCTGTTTTTT
j_call: TRBJ2-3; d_call: NA; v_call: TRBV30; clone_size: NA; cdr3_aa: CAWSVPADTQYF; cdr3_nt: TGTGCCTGGAGTGTACCCGCAGATACGCAGTATTTT
j_call: TRBJ1-2; d_call: TRBD1; v_call: TRBV28; clone_size: NA; cdr3_aa: CASSLSGGYGYTF; cdr3_nt: TGTGCCAGCAGTTTATCAGGGGGCTATGGCTACACCTTC
j_call: TRBJ2-2; d_call: TRBD2; v_call: TRBV11-2; clone_size: NA; cdr3_aa: CASSVSGRAGGELFF; cdr3_nt: TGTGCCAGCAGCGTTAGCGGGAGGGCGGGCGGGGAGCTGTTTTTT
j_call: TRBJ1-5; d_call: NA; v_call: TRBV15; clone_size: NA; cdr3_aa: CATSRDPANPSDQPQHF; cdr3_nt: TGTGCCACCAGCAGAGATCCGGCAAATCCTAGCGATCAGCCCCAGCATTTT
j_call: TRBJ2-2; d_call: NA; v_call: TRBV2; clone_size: NA; cdr3_aa: CASSETANTGELFF; cdr3_nt: TGTGCCAGCAGTGAGACAGCTAACACCGGGGAGCTGTTTTTT
j_call: TRBJ2-7; d_call: NA; v_call: TRBV4-1; clone_size: NA; cdr3_aa: CASSQVYPASTYEQYF; cdr3_nt: TGCGCCAGCAGCCAAGTGTATCCGGCTTCTACCTACGAGCAGTACTTC
j_call: TRBJ1-2; d_call: TRBD1; v_call: TRBV2; clone_size: NA; cdr3_aa: CASSESRTGYGYTF; cdr3_nt: TGTGCCAGCAGTGAGAGTAGGACAGGGTATGGCTACACCTTC
j_call: TRBJ1-1; d_call: NA; v_call: TRBV7-9; clone_size: few; cdr3_aa: CASSPKGWNTEAFF; cdr3_nt: TGTGCCAGCAGCCCCAAGGGGTGGAACACTGAAGCTTTCTTT
j_call: TRBJ1-1; d_call: TRBD1; v_call: TRBV18; clone_size: NA; cdr3_aa: CASSPRDRGRMNTEAFF; cdr3_nt: TGTGCCAGCTCACCCCGGGACAGGGGGCGCATGAACACTGAAGCTTTCTTT
j_call: TRBJ2-4; d_call: TRBD1; v_call: TRBV7-9; clone_size: once; cdr3_aa: CASSFGQGTSNIQYF; cdr3_nt: TGTGCCAGCAGCTTTGGACAGGGGACCTCAAACATTCAGTACTTC
j_call: TRBJ2-2; d_call: NA; v_call: TRBV11-2; clone_size: NA; cdr3_aa: CASSPTTSYTGELFF; cdr3_nt: TGTGCCAGCAGCCCAACAACTAGTTATACCGGGGAGCTGTTTTTT
j_call: TRBJ2-1; d_call: NA; v_call: TRBV21-1; clone_size: NA; cdr3_aa: CASSPSPGQDSSYNEQFF; cdr3_nt: TGTGCCAGCAGCCCTTCGCCGGGACAGGATAGCTCCTACAATGAGCAGTTCTTC
j_call: TRBJ2-3; d_call: TRBD2; v_call: TRBV7-9; clone_size: once; cdr3_aa: CASSLEGGRASGDTQYF; cdr3_nt: TGTGCCAGCAGCTTAGAAGGCGGGAGGGCCTCTGGAGATACGCAGTATTTT
j_call: TRBJ2-2; d_call: TRBD1; v_call: TRBV6-5; clone_size: NA; cdr3_aa: CASRPGTGTTGELFF; cdr3_nt: TGTGCCAGCAGACCAGGGACAGGGACCACCGGGGAGCTGTTTTTT